The subject of this entry is one T cell receptor beta chain. The CDR3 has 14 amino acids. Germline values: CDR1 LNHDA, CDR2 SQIVND (reference sequence). V trimming: 4 bases; J trimming: 6 bases; junction bases outside the gene matches: 9. The data belong to a study of blood T cell repertoires in COVID-19. Study information: Material from acute and convalescent COVID-19 was sourced from the United States, Italy and Spain.

Original data processing: Estimation of nucleated cell counts relied on the amplification of reference gene primers. Here immunoSEQ multiplex PCR was the method, and the copy in TCRdb shows in-frame clones only, minus some. D and trimming come from the DNA, and the V and J calls and clone size come from that table. Among 200,000 to 250,000 clones, approximately 81% were seen once, and the ten largest hold just under 9%. Adults between about 18 and 89 years of age took part from some 25 US areas. Participants were placed into cohorts based on the clinical history they reported. The chain recombines TRBV19 with TRBJ2-7, with 7 nucleotides matching TRBD2. The sequenced material came from PBMCs or T cells enriched from blood (not recorded which). The source is a woman aged 45-65 years with acute COVID-19. In DNA form, the CDR3 reads TGTGCCAGTAGTAGGGGAGGGATAGAACCCGAGCAGTACTTC. It translates to CASSRGGIEPEQYF.